Each of the 29 T cell receptor beta chains below was sequenced from the same sample in a study of T-cell reconstitution after alpha-beta-depleted transplantation in children. Unique molecular identifiers featured in how the TCRbeta library was prepared. TCRdb called the PCR reads again in MiXCR, with one record for every CDR3 protein. The sample has about 980,000 distinct CDR3 sequences, roughly 29% seen once. The material was PBMCs, mostly from graft donor cells, obtained 360 days after TCRalphabeta/CD19-depleted stem cell transplant. The source of these receptors is a boy in the first two years of life who had a stem cell transplant for SCID, so the T cells may come from the graft donor.

This chain connects TRBV5-5 to TRBJ2-6, with a tentative D call TRBD1 (5 bases). Deletions cut 7 bases from V and 4 bases from J, with 18 bases between. The CDR3 contains 16 residues. Germline V gene data show CDR1 as SGHKS and CDR2 as YYEKEE (reference sequence). Here the CDR3 DNA reads TGTGCCAGCCTGACCCACAGGTCGGCCGGGGCCAACGTCCTGACTTTC. This sequence encodes CASLTHRSAGANVLTF.

The chain recombines TRBV5-1 with TRBJ2-5; 8 bases line up with TRBD2. CDR1 is SGHRS, CDR2 YFSETQ, per germline. J was trimmed by 6 bases and V by 4 bases; bases with no gene match: 11. The CDR3 has 15 residues. The CDR3 region has the DNA TGCGCCAGCAGCCCGGTGGGAGCGGGGGAAAAGACCCAGTACTTC. Translated, it gives CASSPVGAGEKTQYF.

The chain carries TRBV20-1 and TRBJ1-6; D unresolved. Per the germline V gene, CDR1 is DFQATT and CDR2 is SNEGSKA (reference sequence). This CDR3 region has 13 residues. Trimming stripped 6 bases from V and 7 bases from J, with 13 bases between. The CDR3 DNA is TGCAGTGCCGCCGGGAGGGAGAATTCACCCCTCCACTTT. Protein product: CSAAGRENSPLHF.

The chain joins TRBV5-1 to TRBJ1-2; 8 bases are shared with TRBD1. Germline CDR1 is SGHRS and CDR2 is YFSETQ. J gave up 7 bases and V 4 bases, and 21 bases lay outside the gene matches. This CDR3 is 18 amino acids long. The CDR3 here is CASSRVTLPGGQTPGYTF. CDR3 coding DNA: TGCGCCAGCAGCAGAGTCACGCTCCCAGGGGGCCAAACTCCTGGCTACACCTTC.

The rearrangement joins TRBV24-1 to TRBJ2-3; 9 bases are a match to TRBD2. CDR3 length: 16 amino acids. V trimming: 3 bases; J trimming: 4 bases; junction bases outside the gene matches: 7. Germline lookup yields CDR1 KGHDR and CDR2 SFDVKD. In DNA, the CDR3 is TGTGCCACCAGTGATCTGAGCGGGGGGCCCTCAGATACGCAGTATTTT. This codes for CATSDLSGGPSDTQYF.

This rearrangement joins TRBV2 to TRBJ2-5; D is unresolved. Trimming removed 8 bases at V and 4 bases at J, with 20 bases between. CDR1 is SNHLY, CDR2 FYNNEI, per germline. The length of the CDR3 is 15 residues. CDR3 nucleotides: TGTGCCAGCCAGACGGTCCCGCGAGGCGCAGAGACCCAGTACTTC. Its translation is CASQTVPRGAETQYF.

The rearrangement uses TRBV12-3 or TRBV12-4 and TRBJ1-5; no reliable D call. Trimming pared 3 bases from V and 8 bases from J, leaving 14 bases between. The CDR3 covers 14 residues. The CDR3 nucleotides are TGTGCCAGCAGTTTGTATCTTGGACCGGAGCCCCAGCATTTT. Protein product: CASSLYLGPEPQHF.

This clonotype has a single count. The CDR3 loop is CASSVPGEPGQPQHF. The CDR3 DNA follows: TGTGCCAGCAGCGTACCAGGGGAGCCGGGTCAGCCCCAGCATTTT. The genes are TRBV9 and TRBJ1-5, with D perhaps TRBD1 (6 bases). V was pared by 1 base and J by 6 bases, with 14 bases between. Germline-derived CDR1 and CDR2 are SGDLS and YYNGEE. This CDR3 has 15 amino acids.

This clonotype was observed a few times. This chain joins TRBV5-1 and TRBJ2-1; no clear D gene. V lost 1 base and J 1 base, leaving 12 bases between the germline ends. This CDR3 has 16 residues. Germline CDR1 is SGHRS and CDR2 is YFSETQ. Here the CDR3 DNA reads TGCGCCAGCAGCTTGCTTACGGTGGGGTCCTACAATGAGCAGTTCTTC. Protein: CASSLLTVGSYNEQFF. The whole variable domain, remainder taken from reference TRBV5-1 and TRBJ2-1, is KAGVTQTPRYLIKTRGQQVTLSCSPISGHRSVSWYQQTPGQGLQFLFEYFSETQRNKGNFPGRFSGRQFSNSRSEMNVSTLELGDSALYLCASSLLTVGSYNEQFFGPGTRLTVL.

This clonotype was seen a few times. The chain employs TRBV11-2 and TRBJ2-1, with 9 bases identical to TRBD2. CDR1 is SGHAT and CDR2 is FQNNGV in the germline V gene. Germline trimming cut 1 base from V and 2 bases from J; bases unmatched to any gene: 12. CDR3 size: 19 residues. The CDR3 region is CASSLVSLGRGGAYNEQFF. CDR3 nucleotides: TGTGCCAGCAGCTTAGTTTCCCTCGGTCGCGGGGGGGCCTACAATGAGCAGTTCTTC. The entire variable domain, with the rest obtained from reference TRBV11-2 and TRBJ2-1, is as follows: EAGVAQSPRYKIIEKRQSVAFWCNPISGHATLYWYQQILGQGPKLLIQFQNNGVVDDSQLPKDRFSAERLKGVDSTLKIQPAKLEDSAVYLCASSLVSLGRGGAYNEQFFGPGTRLTVL.

A remark on this clonotype: A single base separates this from a much larger clone, so it may be a read error. The rearrangement uses TRBV12-3 or TRBV12-4 and TRBJ2-1; 9 bases align to TRBD2. V was clipped by 5 bases and J by 7 bases; unmatched bases: 9. CDR3 size: 15 residues. The CDR3 DNA reads TGTGCCAGCAGTCTGGCTAGCGGGGCTAGGAATGAGCAGTTCTTC. This gives the protein CASSLASGARNEQFF.

This clonotype turned up a few times. V is TRBV5-1 and J is TRBJ2-1; D gene ambiguous. V was shortened by 1 base and J by 1 base, with 12 bases between the two germline ends. Germline assignment: CDR1 SGHRS and CDR2 YFSETQ. The length of the CDR3 is 16 residues. The CDR3, as DNA: TGCGCCAGCAGCTTGTCCTCTCTTTTGTCCTACAATGAGCAGTTCTTC. This translates into CASSLSSLLSYNEQFF.

The chain recombines TRBV27 with TRBJ1-2; perhaps TRBD1 as D (6 bases). The CDR3 covers 15 residues. Germline CDR1 reads MNHEY; CDR2 reads SMNVEV (reference sequence). Trimming left V 7 bases short and J 4 bases short, with 19 bases between. The CDR3 here is CASTPRGQRSYGYTF. CDR3 nucleotide sequence: TGTGCCAGCACGCCTCGGGGACAACGTTCCTATGGCTACACCTTC.

This chain connects TRBV28 to TRBJ2-7; 8 bases fit TRBD1. The CDR3 consists of 12 residues. Germline assignment: CDR1 MDHEN and CDR2 SYDVKM. V dropped 11 bases and J dropped 4; count of bases not matched to a gene: 7. The CDR3 loop reads CACSGGPYEQYF. CDR3 coding DNA: TGTGCCTGCTCAGGGGGCCCTTACGAGCAGTACTTC.

This chain uses TRBV5-1 with TRBJ2-1; 7 nucleotides match TRBD1. The CDR3 consists of 15 residues. Germline loops: CDR1 SGHRS, CDR2 YFSETQ. The trim removed 0 bases at V and 9 bases at J, leaving 9 bases unmatched. CDR3: CASSLGWDSPFEQFF. CDR3 sequence (DNA): TGCGCCAGCAGCTTGGGTTGGGACAGCCCCTTTGAGCAGTTCTTC.

This clonotype appeared a few times. The gene calls are TRBV2 and TRBJ1-5, with 7 bases identical to TRBD1. In germline, CDR1 is SNHLY, CDR2 FYNNEI. V dropped 10 bases and J dropped 5; count of bases not matched to a gene: 5. The CDR3 is 12 amino acids. In nucleotides, the CDR3 is TGTGCCACCTTCAGGGGGTATCAGCCCCAGCATTTT. This codes for CATFRGYQPQHF.

J is TRBJ2-1 and V is TRBV18; D is unresolved. Deletions cut 3 bases from V and 2 bases from J, with 11 bases between. Germline assignment: CDR1 KGHSH and CDR2 LQKENI. This CDR3 is 15 amino acids long. This chain's CDR3 is CASSPAGDPYNEQFF. DNA for the CDR3: TGTGCCAGCTCACCGGCAGGCGATCCCTACAATGAGCAGTTCTTC.

The rearrangement joins TRBV9 to TRBJ2-1, with 8 bases identical to TRBD2. V shed 0 bases, J shed 4 bases, and the junction held 6 bases outside the gene matches. The CDR3 contains 16 residues. Looked up from germline, CDR1 is SGDLS and CDR2 is YYNGEE. The CDR3 loop is CASSVAGLAIYNEQFF. For the CDR3, the DNA is TGTGCCAGCAGCGTAGCAGGACTAGCCATTTACAATGAGCAGTTCTTC.

This chain connects TRBV7-9 to TRBJ2-7, with D hard to call. This CDR3 is 12 amino acids long. V was clipped by 5 bases and J by 7 bases, with 12 bases between them. The germline V gene has CDR1 SEHNR and CDR2 FQNEAQ (reference sequence). CDR3 coding DNA: TGTGCCAGCAGCGAGGTCAGCCGGGAGCAGTACTTC. Translation: CASSEVSREQYF.

A single count supports this clonotype. In nucleotides, the CDR3 is TGCGCCAGCAGTACAGGGTTGATCACTGAAGCTTTCTTT. Its translation: CASSTGLITEAFF. The rearrangement joins TRBV5-1 to TRBJ1-1, with D possibly matching TRBD1 (6 bases). The CDR3 runs to 13 residues. Trimming pared 5 bases from V and 4 bases from J, leaving 12 bases between. Germline values: CDR1 SGHRS, CDR2 YFSETQ.

This clonotype was seen only a few times. The J gene is TRBJ2-5, the V gene TRBV29-1, with D possibly being TRBD1 (7 bases). Germline values: CDR1 SQVTM, CDR2 ANQGSEA. CDR3 length: 15 residues. V was pared by 4 bases and J by 2 bases, with 17 bases between. The DNA for the CDR3 is TGCAGCGTTGCCGTCCAGGGGGGCCATCAAGAGACCCAGTACTTC. It is translated as CSVAVQGGHQETQYF.

The chain combines TRBV5-6 with TRBJ2-7, with D unclear. V was clipped by 6 bases and J by 3 bases, with 19 bases between them. The CDR3 sequence is 15 residues long. Germline lookup yields CDR1 SGHDT and CDR2 YYEEEE. For the CDR3, the DNA is TGTGCCAGCACCCATTTCCCCACCGATTACTACGAGCAGTACTTC. Protein sequence: CASTHFPTDYYEQYF.

As DNA, the CDR3 is TGCGCCAGCAGCCAACCCGGATACATAGCCCCAACTAATGAAAAACTGTTTTTT. As protein: CASSQPGYIAPTNEKLFF. The V and J genes are TRBV4-1 and TRBJ1-4; D is ambiguous. V was cut by 2 bases and J by 0 bases, with 16 bases left in between. This CDR3 contains 18 residues. Germline V gene data show CDR1 as MGHRA and CDR2 as YSYEKL.

The V call is TRBV30, the J call TRBJ1-2, with D possibly matching TRBD1 (6 bases). Trimming stripped 0 bases from V and 6 bases from J, with 20 bases between. Germline V gene lookup returns CDR1 GTSNPN and CDR2 SVGIG (reference sequence). The CDR3 runs to 16 residues. The CDR3 spells CAWSVFRRQVLHGYTF. The CDR3 DNA reads TGTGCCTGGAGTGTATTCAGGAGACAGGTCCTACATGGCTACACCTTC.

Ten or more counts support this clonotype. V gene TRBV7-3 combines with J gene TRBJ2-1; 8 bases map to TRBD2. Trimming took 2 bases from V and 5 from J; bases not matched to a gene: 2. Germline-derived CDR1 and CDR2 are SGHTA and FQGTGA. CDR3 length: 14 residues. CDR3 loop: CASSLGLAHNEQFF. The CDR3 DNA reads TGTGCCAGCAGCTTAGGACTAGCCCACAATGAGCAGTTCTTC.

This clonotype was seen only a few times. The CDR3 DNA follows: TGCAGTGCTAGGGGATTTGTGGGGGACAGGGTTACCTACGAGCAGTACTTC. Its translation: CSARGFVGDRVTYEQYF. The chain joins TRBV20-1 to TRBJ2-7, with TRBD1 identical over 9 bases. The length of the CDR3 is 17 residues. Looked up from germline, CDR1 is DFQATT and CDR2 is SNEGSKA (reference sequence). Trimming removed 3 bases from V and 2 bases from J; junction bases left unmatched: 14.

In its sample, this clonotype was seen a few times. The chain couples TRBV25-1 to TRBJ1-1; perhaps TRBD1 as D (6 bases). The CDR3 totals 15 residues. V was clipped by 4 bases and J by 3 bases, with 15 bases between them. Germline-derived CDR1 and CDR2 are MGHDK and SYGVNS. CDR3 protein: CASSAGSRGHTEAFF. The CDR3 DNA follows: TGTGCCAGCAGTGCGGGTTCCAGGGGTCACACTGAAGCTTTCTTT.

This clonotype occurred many times. The chain couples TRBV11-1 to TRBJ2-2; 10 bases are shared with TRBD1. From germline, CDR1 is SGHAT and CDR2 FQDESV (reference sequence). The V segment lost 5 bases and the J segment 7 bases; nucleotides outside the gene matches: 7. The CDR3 is made up of 15 amino acids. The chain's CDR3 is CASSPRTGGNGELFF. The CDR3 DNA follows: TGTGCCAGCAGCCCCCGGACAGGGGGGAACGGGGAGCTGTTTTTT.

This clonotype was observed a few times. The genes are TRBV9 and TRBJ2-3; 8 nucleotides match TRBD1. The length of the CDR3 is 16 residues. V lost 2 bases and J lost 0; bases outside the gene matches: 5. Germline CDR1 is SGDLS and CDR2 is YYNGEE. The CDR3 coding sequence is TGTGCCAGCAGCGTCGGACAGGGCCTTAGCACAGATACGCAGTATTTT. It encodes CASSVGQGLSTDTQYF.